The 5 T cell receptor beta chains below all came from one sample that was sequenced in a study of blood T cells in healthy people across ages. A sample-barcoded 5' primer and a J-beta primer mix were used in a second PCR of roughly 6 to 11 cycles. TCRdb independently ran MiXCR on the 5' RACE reads; one entry per CDR3 protein. The sample holds some 780,000 distinct CDR3 sequences; roughly three fifths are singletons and the top ten take about a quarter. Input material: blood. The source is a man aged 35 to 55 in good health.

This clonotype occurred a few times. This chain uses TRBV20-1 with TRBJ2-3; D is unclear. V shed 0 bases and J shed 2 bases, with 12 bases lying between them. CDR1 is DFQATT, CDR2 SNEGSKA, per germline (reference sequence). The CDR3 spans 15 residues. The CDR3: CSARDPYGYTDTQYF. DNA of the CDR3: TGCAGTGCTAGAGATCCGTACGGGTACACAGATACGCAGTATTTT.

This chain uses TRBV11-2 with TRBJ1-2, with D tentatively TRBD1 (6 bases). Germline V CDR1 and CDR2: SGHAT, FQNNGV. The CDR3 has 14 residues. With 2 bases removed from V and 5 bases from J, the gap between germline ends came to 12 bases. The CDR3 bases are TGTGCCAGCAGCTTAAGGGGGGCAGATTATGGCTACACCTTC. It codes for CASSLRGADYGYTF.

The rearrangement uses TRBV28 and TRBJ2-1; tentatively, D is TRBD1 or TRBD2 (6 bases each). CDR1 is MDHEN and CDR2 is SYDVKM in the germline V gene. This CDR3 is 15 amino acids long. Between the trimmed V and J ends, which lost 5 bases and 8 bases, there was a span of 19 bases. In nucleotides, the CDR3 is TGTGCCAGCAGTAGATCGAGGGGGGTGAGAGATGAGCAGTTCTTC. Protein: CASSRSRGVRDEQFF.

This sequence joins TRBV20-1 and TRBJ2-1; 9 bases align to TRBD2. The DNA end favors TRBJ2-7, so the J call may be wrong. The CDR3 is made up of 15 amino acids. Looked up from germline, CDR1 is DFQATT and CDR2 is SNEGSKA (reference sequence). The CDR3 bases are TGCAGTGCTAGAGATGGTGCTAGCGGGAACAATGAGCAGTACTTC. This gives the protein CSARDGASGNNEQYF.

The chain links TRBV29-1 to TRBJ2-1, with D possibly TRBD1 on 5 matching bases. Trimming removed 4 bases from V and 2 bases from J, with 9 bases in between. CDR1 is SQVTM and CDR2 is ANQGSEA in the germline V gene. The CDR3 is made up of 13 amino acids. In DNA form, the CDR3 reads TGCAGCGTTGGACAGACTCCCTACAATGAGCAGTTCTTC. As protein: CSVGQTPYNEQFF.